This is a list of T cell receptor beta chains from one sample in a study of T cell responses to AZD1222 COVID-19 vaccine. Assay used: immunoSEQ multiplex PCR; TCRdb lists only in-frame clones, some missing. The profile shows tens of thousands of clones, around 93% of them singletons. The sample here was peripheral blood, taken 28 days after the second AZD1222 dose. All receptors come from an adult who received the AZD1222 COVID-19 vaccine. Each CDR3 is given with its conserved first and last residue. Each record gives: CDR3 protein, D gene, V gene, CDR3 length, clone size, J gene. D genes are given only for firm matches. Only part of the rows carry a size: once, few, many, or a class if the clone is expanded.

cdr3_aa: CASSKTGTTNTGELFF
d_call: TRBD2
v_call: TRBV7-9
cdr3_length: 16
clone_size: NA
j_call: TRBJ2-2

cdr3_aa: CASSYSLSGSYEQYF
d_call: NA
v_call: TRBV6-5
cdr3_length: 15
clone_size: NA
j_call: TRBJ2-7

cdr3_aa: CASSLIRGTEAFF
d_call: NA
v_call: TRBV5-1
cdr3_length: 13
clone_size: once
j_call: TRBJ1-1

cdr3_aa: CASSRKTGSEQFF
d_call: NA
v_call: TRBV7-2
cdr3_length: 13
clone_size: NA
j_call: TRBJ2-1

cdr3_aa: CAWSVGGDNYGYTF
d_call: NA
v_call: TRBV30
cdr3_length: 14
clone_size: NA
j_call: TRBJ1-2

cdr3_aa: CSVDYSSDSYEQYF
d_call: NA
v_call: TRBV29-1
cdr3_length: 14
clone_size: NA
j_call: TRBJ2-7

cdr3_aa: CASSPALPPADTQYF
d_call: NA
v_call: TRBV7-3
cdr3_length: 15
clone_size: NA
j_call: TRBJ2-3

cdr3_aa: CASSVGQTTDTQYF
d_call: NA
v_call: TRBV9
cdr3_length: 14
clone_size: NA
j_call: TRBJ2-3

cdr3_aa: CAISSEGTYQETQYF
d_call: NA
v_call: TRBV10-3
cdr3_length: 15
clone_size: NA
j_call: TRBJ2-5

cdr3_aa: CASSPSGRKWDTQYF
d_call: TRBD2
v_call: TRBV4-1
cdr3_length: 15
clone_size: NA
j_call: TRBJ2-3

cdr3_aa: CASSWPKEDSPLHF
d_call: NA
v_call: TRBV6-5
cdr3_length: 14
clone_size: NA
j_call: TRBJ1-6

cdr3_aa: CASSEVGQGVHGYTF
d_call: TRBD1
v_call: TRBV6-1
cdr3_length: 15
clone_size: once
j_call: TRBJ1-2

cdr3_aa: CASSVTAGKLFF
d_call: NA
v_call: TRBV2
cdr3_length: 12
clone_size: NA
j_call: TRBJ1-4

cdr3_aa: CASSLVGAGAGKETQYF
d_call: TRBD2
v_call: TRBV5-4
cdr3_length: 17
clone_size: NA
j_call: TRBJ2-5

cdr3_aa: CASRSKQGNQPQHF
d_call: NA
v_call: TRBV12-2
cdr3_length: 14
clone_size: NA
j_call: TRBJ1-5

cdr3_aa: CASSLARLDTQYF
d_call: NA
v_call: TRBV12-3/TRBV12-4
cdr3_length: 13
clone_size: NA
j_call: TRBJ2-3

cdr3_aa: CASRRIRGRIHEQFF
d_call: TRBD2
v_call: TRBV11-2
cdr3_length: 15
clone_size: NA
j_call: TRBJ2-1

cdr3_aa: CASSYTRMGTDTQYF
d_call: NA
v_call: TRBV6-6
cdr3_length: 15
clone_size: NA
j_call: TRBJ2-3

cdr3_aa: CATSRVTGPSSYEQYF
d_call: NA
v_call: TRBV15
cdr3_length: 16
clone_size: NA
j_call: TRBJ2-7

cdr3_aa: CASSLAGRPNEQFF
d_call: NA
v_call: TRBV5-4
cdr3_length: 14
clone_size: NA
j_call: TRBJ2-1

cdr3_aa: CASSLAVGGSYNEQFF
d_call: NA
v_call: TRBV7-8
cdr3_length: 16
clone_size: NA
j_call: TRBJ2-1

cdr3_aa: CASTAGEGGELFF
d_call: TRBD2
v_call: TRBV6-4
cdr3_length: 13
clone_size: NA
j_call: TRBJ2-2

cdr3_aa: CAIQGNNQPQHF
d_call: NA
v_call: TRBV24-1
cdr3_length: 12
clone_size: NA
j_call: TRBJ1-5

cdr3_aa: CASRSKGAETQYF
d_call: TRBD1
v_call: TRBV19
cdr3_length: 13
clone_size: NA
j_call: TRBJ2-5

cdr3_aa: CASSLDRGNTIYF
d_call: TRBD1
v_call: TRBV18
cdr3_length: 13
clone_size: NA
j_call: TRBJ1-3

cdr3_aa: CASSLRLGGRAHNSPLHF
d_call: NA
v_call: TRBV27
cdr3_length: 18
clone_size: NA
j_call: TRBJ1-6

cdr3_aa: CASGLVLGEQFF
d_call: NA
v_call: TRBV12-5
cdr3_length: 12
clone_size: NA
j_call: TRBJ2-1

cdr3_aa: CASSPQLQPQHF
d_call: NA
v_call: TRBV5-8
cdr3_length: 12
clone_size: once
j_call: TRBJ1-5

cdr3_aa: CASSLRGASSTDTQYF
d_call: NA
v_call: TRBV19
cdr3_length: 16
clone_size: NA
j_call: TRBJ2-3

cdr3_aa: CASSVGGWYTGELFF
d_call: NA
v_call: TRBV2
cdr3_length: 15
clone_size: NA
j_call: TRBJ2-2

cdr3_aa: CASSPRSSGNTIYF
d_call: NA
v_call: TRBV19
cdr3_length: 14
clone_size: NA
j_call: TRBJ1-3

cdr3_aa: CASSQASGRGANEQFF
d_call: TRBD2
v_call: TRBV5-1
cdr3_length: 16
clone_size: NA
j_call: TRBJ2-1

cdr3_aa: CAWSEGLSNQPQHF
d_call: NA
v_call: TRBV30
cdr3_length: 14
clone_size: NA
j_call: TRBJ1-5

cdr3_aa: CASSLGQWDEQFF
d_call: NA
v_call: TRBV7-9
cdr3_length: 13
clone_size: NA
j_call: TRBJ2-1

cdr3_aa: CASYPQGQKGVPNTEAFF
d_call: TRBD1
v_call: TRBV28
cdr3_length: 18
clone_size: NA
j_call: TRBJ1-1

cdr3_aa: CASSLEEGRYEQYF
d_call: NA
v_call: TRBV5-1
cdr3_length: 14
clone_size: NA
j_call: TRBJ2-7